Sequencing of this T cell receptor (beta chain) was carried out in a study of blood T cell repertoires in COVID-19. Study in general: The cDNA or gDNA used as material had been derived from T cells, B-cell-depleted T cells, or PBMCs.

This table comes from immunoSEQ multiplex PCR, and its TCRdb copy is limited to in-frame clones, with some not included. The sample has about 110,000 clones, around 81% seen once; the top ten hold just over 4%. CDR1 is SEHNR and CDR2 is FQNEAQ in the germline V gene (reference sequence). This CDR3 has 12 residues. With 6 bases removed from V and 1 base from J, the gap between germline ends came to 5 bases. This sequence originates from a woman in her seventies with acute or convalescent COVID-19. The sequenced sample consisted of peripheral blood. This sequence joins TRBV7-9 and TRBJ2-3, with D possibly being TRBD1 (5 bases). This CDR3 is CASRTGTDTQYF. CDR3 coding DNA: TGTGCCAGCAGGACAGGCACAGATACGCAGTATTTT.